Reported below is one T cell receptor beta chain. What this receptor recognizes is not known. No quality values exist for individual bases; no much larger clone is one base distant. In the prospective study, participants were roughly 18 to 95 years old, resided in approximately 22 geographic areas of the United States, and were enrolled through a virtual design. To assign participants to cohorts, the prospective study relied on clinical history that participants themselves reported in a screening survey and a study questionnaire. For ImmuneRACE Cohort 3, a participant was defined as recovered based on two consecutive negative NP/OP PCR tests, clearance by a healthcare professional, or resolution of symptoms. In the prospective study, mobile phlebotomists collected whole blood, serum and a nasopharyngeal or oropharyngeal swab from each participant. Participants in the prospective study had the option to provide additional blood draws and questionnaires over a roughly 2-month period. Before DNA extraction, prospective study blood samples were shipped either frozen or at room temperature.

CDR1 is given as GTSNPN and CDR2 as SVGIG, both from the germline V gene (reference sequence). There are 17 amino acids in the CDR3, from cysteine to phenylalanine inclusive. Here the CDR3 DNA is all that survives: 51 bases in frame from base 1. Trimming takes 0 bases from V and 4 bases from J, and the germline ends sit 19 bases apart. TCRbeta CDR3 regions were amplified from genomic DNA using the immunoSEQ Assay, a bias-controlled multiplex PCR. In the paper's pipeline: Nucleated cell counts per sample were estimated from amplification of reference gene primers within the assay. Sequence reads were collapsed and filtered to measure the absolute abundance of every unique TCRbeta CDR3 rearrangement. Productive Simpson clonality was computed per sample as the square root of Simpson's diversity index over productive rearrangements. Not all clones reach the TCRdb copy of this immuneACCESS table, which keeps in-frame sequences only. Checked studies attribute under half of the gap to unresolved V genes and leave the rest unexplained. The V and J calls and clone size were taken over from that table, and D and trimming were inferred from the DNA. Counted in this sample were approximately 400,000 clones; about four fifths of them appeared once. Of the sample, 5% to 5.5% falls within the top ten clones.

These data are taken from a study of blood T cell repertoires in COVID-19 (TCRdb year 2020). About the investigation overall: Samples from collaborators originated in the United States, Italy and Spain and spanned both the acute and convalescent phases of COVID-19. A freely available public database, intended as a resource for researchers studying the immune response to SARS-CoV-2, is where the repertoires were released. Sample metadata almost always included a de-identified subject ID, COVID-19 status, age in years and sex. The prospective study material was composed of cDNA or gDNA derived from T cells, B-cell-depleted T cells, or PBMCs. Where available, HLA class I and class II types were obtained from metadata supplied by the sample provider rather than from assay-based typing. The samples were drawn from two sources: the first 160 participants of the ongoing ImmuneRACE study, and about 1,300 subjects contributed by 6 global collaborators. The dataset comprised deeply sampled blood TCRbeta repertoires from subjects exposed to, actively infected with, or recovered from COVID-19.

Summary of the overall study and its limitations: Clinical and demographic metadata were provided uncurated, with the amount varying by source and participant.

The sequenced sample was PBMCs or T cells enriched from blood (not recorded which). This clonotype originated in a woman aged 50 to 65 who had recovered from COVID-19. The sequence is built from TRBV30 and TRBJ2-1; TRBD2 is perhaps the D gene, given 6 matching bases. The bases read TGTGCCTGGAGTGTAAGGGCCTGGGCTAGCGCGTACAATGAGCAGTTCTTC. Translation gives CAWSVRAWASAYNEQFF.